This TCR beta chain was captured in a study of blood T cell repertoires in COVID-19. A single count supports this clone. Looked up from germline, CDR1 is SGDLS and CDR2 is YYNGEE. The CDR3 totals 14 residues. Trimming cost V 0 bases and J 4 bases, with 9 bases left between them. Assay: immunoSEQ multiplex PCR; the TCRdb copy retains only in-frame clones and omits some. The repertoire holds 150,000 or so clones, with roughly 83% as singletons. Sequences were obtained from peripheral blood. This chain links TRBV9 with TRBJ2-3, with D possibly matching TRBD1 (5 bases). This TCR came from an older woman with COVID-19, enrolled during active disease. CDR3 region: CASSVEGEPDTQYF. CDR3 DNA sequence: TGTGCCAGCAGCGTAGAAGGGGAACCAGATACGCAGTATTTT.